Below are 19 T cell receptor beta chains sequenced from a single sample in a study of regulatory T cells in long-lasting Graves disease. As to time point: newly diagnosed GD, antithyroid drugs for less than 3 months. Extracted PBMC RNA gave rise to the TCR library. Construction of the TCR beta libraries employed iRepertoire HTBI primers in conjunction with Arm-PCR of CDR3 regions. TCRdb analysed the multiplex PCR reads with MiXCR anew, one entry per CDR3 protein. The table has 350,000 to 450,000 distinct CDR3 sequences, 16% seen once. These data were likewise used in another study, on T cells in Graves' hyperthyroidism and ophthalmopathy.

This material consisted of peripheral blood mononuclear cells (PBMCs), taken at new diagnosis, from a patient treated with antithyroid drugs. These receptors were obtained from a man aged 40-55 years with Graves disease.

In its sample, this clonotype was seen a few times. A read error may produce the germline difference seen at one junction end. The chain employs TRBV10-3 and TRBJ2-7; TRBD2 matches 15 bases. CDR1 ENHRY and CDR2 SYGVKD come from the germline V gene. The CDR3 consists of 18 residues. The CDR3 region has the DNA TGTGCCGTCAGTGAGTCTGGGACTAGCGGGGGGACCTCCTACGAGCAGTACTTC. Amino acids: CAVSESGTSGGTSYEQYF.

Regarding this clonotype: This may arise from a read error, as a much more abundant clone is one base away. The rearrangement joins TRBV2 to TRBJ2-3; perhaps TRBD1 as D (6 bases). The J call is uncertain, as TRBJ2-7 better fits the DNA end. The CDR3 is made up of 16 amino acids. CDR1 is SNHLY and CDR2 is FYNNEI in the germline V gene. The CDR3 sequence is CASSRTAINLYNEQYF. The CDR3 DNA sequence: TGTGCCAGCAGCCGGACAGCAATTAACCTATACAATGAGCAGTACTTC.

The rearrangement joins TRBV5-1 to TRBJ1-3, with TRBD1 matching over 8 bases. Germline V gene sequence: CDR1 SGHRS, CDR2 YFSETQ. This CDR3 has 16 residues. V lost 4 bases, J lost 2 bases, and 8 bases stayed unmatched. The CDR3 reads CASSGEPQGAGNTIYF. The CDR3 DNA sequence: TGCGCCAGCAGCGGGGAGCCACAGGGGGCTGGAAACACCATATATTTT.

This clonotype was seen ten or more times. V usage is TRBV20-1 and J usage is TRBJ1-1, with D unclear. With 6 bases removed from V and 4 bases from J, the gap between germline ends came to 6 bases. The germline CDR1 and CDR2 sequences are DFQATT and SNEGSKA (reference sequence). The CDR3 length is 10 residues. Here the CDR3 DNA reads TGCAGTGCGTGGGGCACTGAAGCTTTCTTT. Amino acid sequence: CSAWGTEAFF.

This clonotype was seen ten or more times. Written as DNA, the CDR3 is TGCGCCAGCAGCCAAGAGGACTACACAGATACGCAGTATTTT. Translation: CASSQEDYTDTQYF. This sequence joins TRBV4-3 and TRBJ2-3, with D possibly TRBD2 on 6 matching bases. V lost 0 bases and J 2 bases, leaving 6 bases between the germline ends. CDR3 length: 14 residues. Per the germline V gene, CDR1 is LGHNA and CDR2 is YSLEER.

This clonotype was found many times. The chain carries TRBV20-1 and TRBJ1-1; no clear D gene. V was trimmed by 1 base and J by 8 bases, leaving 8 bases between them. Germline CDR1 reads DFQATT; CDR2 reads SNEGSKA (reference sequence). The CDR3 runs to 11 residues. The CDR3 sequence is CSARGQPEAFF. The CDR3 coding sequence is TGCAGTGCTAGAGGGCAGCCGGAAGCTTTCTTT.

This clonotype was counted at least ten times. The CDR3 here is CASSYIHGGNQPQHF. The DNA of the CDR3 is TGTGCCAGCAGTTATATCCACGGAGGCAATCAGCCCCAGCATTTT. The rearrangement joins TRBV28 to TRBJ1-5; D is uncertain. This CDR3 contains 15 residues. CDR1 and CDR2 from the germline V gene are MDHEN and SYDVKM. Trimming stripped 4 bases from V and 2 bases from J, with 12 bases between. Based on the CDR3 plus reference TRBV28 and TRBJ1-5, the full variable domain is DVKVTQSSRYLVKRTGEKVFLECVQDMDHENMFWYRQDPGLGLRLIYFSYDVKMKEKGDIPEGYSVSREKKERFSLILESASTNQTSMYLCASSYIHGGNQPQHFGDGTRLSIL.

The V gene is TRBV10-3, the J gene TRBJ2-3; no firm D call. Germline CDR1 reads ENHRY; CDR2 reads SYGVKD. Trimming removed 0 bases at V and 2 bases at J, with 15 bases between. There are 17 residues in the CDR3. This CDR3 is CAISESRAEQNTDTQYF. CDR3 nucleotides: TGTGCCATCAGTGAGTCTCGGGCAGAGCAAAACACAGATACGCAGTATTTT.

In this sample, this clonotype turned up many times. This sequence joins TRBV28 and TRBJ1-4, with D perhaps TRBD1 (6 bases). In germline, CDR1 is MDHEN, CDR2 SYDVKM. Trimming left V 7 bases short and J 8 bases short, with 23 bases between. The CDR3 runs 16 residues. The CDR3 sequence: CASKVSTGRGAEKLFF. The CDR3 DNA is TGTGCCAGCAAAGTAAGCACAGGGAGAGGGGCCGAAAAACTGTTTTTT.

This clonotype was recorded a few times. The rearrangement uses TRBV9 and TRBJ2-2; TRBD2 matches at 9 bases. The junction had 7 bases not matched to a gene; V was cut back by 3 bases and J by 4 bases. This CDR3 has 16 residues. Germline loops: CDR1 SGDLS, CDR2 YYNGEE. The CDR3 here is CASSARGGEFTGELFF. The CDR3 DNA sequence: TGTGCCAGCAGCGCCCGCGGGGGGGAGTTCACCGGGGAGCTGTTTTTT.

There are many counts of this clonotype. DNA for the CDR3: TGTGCCAGCACGAGGGGAAATTACAATGAGCAGTTCTTC. This sequence encodes CASTRGNYNEQFF. The genes are TRBV7-2 and TRBJ2-1, with D perhaps given as TRBD1 or TRBD2 (5 bases each). Germline CDR1 is SGHTA and CDR2 is FQGNSA. The length of the CDR3 is 13 residues. The ends were cut back, 7 bases at V and 4 bases at J, with 11 bases in the middle. Combining the CDR3 with reference TRBV7-2 and TRBJ2-1 gives the whole variable domain GAGVSQSPSNKVTEKGKDVELRCDPISGHTALYWYRQSLGQGLEFLIYFQGNSAPDKSGLPSDRFSAERTGGSVSTLTIQRTQQEDSAVYLCASTRGNYNEQFFGPGTRLTVL.

This clonotype appeared many times. The chain is built from TRBV20-1 and TRBJ2-7; D might be TRBD1 (6 bases). Per germline, CDR1 DFQATT and CDR2 SNEGSKA (reference sequence). This CDR3 contains 15 residues. Trimming took off 5 bases at V and 0 bases at J, with 17 bases between the two ends. The chain's CDR3 is CSAGQADSSSYEQYF. The DNA of the CDR3 is TGCAGTGCTGGACAAGCGGACAGTAGCTCCTACGAGCAGTACTTC.

This clonotype came up many times. The chain combines TRBV7-2 with TRBJ2-6; TRBD1 matches at 8 bases. CDR1 is SGHTA, CDR2 FQGNSA, per germline. The CDR3 has 17 amino acids. V shed 6 bases and J 2 bases; nucleotides not matched to a gene: 9. This CDR3 is CASSRGPTGAGANVLTF. CDR3 bases: TGTGCCAGCAGTAGGGGGCCGACAGGGGCTGGGGCCAACGTCCTGACTTTC. The whole variable domain, remainder taken from reference TRBV7-2 and TRBJ2-6, is GAGVSQSPSNKVTEKGKDVELRCDPISGHTALYWYRQSLGQGLEFLIYFQGNSAPDKSGLPSDRFSAERTGGSVSTLTIQRTQQEDSAVYLCASSRGPTGAGANVLTFGAGSRLTVL.

This clonotype appeared many times. V gene TRBV4-1 combines with J gene TRBJ2-7; TRBD1 or TRBD2 may be the D gene (6 bases each). From germline, CDR1 is MGHRA and CDR2 YSYEKL. The V end was cut by 0 bases, the J end by 4 bases, with 13 bases between. CDR3 size: 15 residues. CDR3: CASSQDRQGRYEQYF. For the CDR3, the DNA is TGCGCCAGCAGCCAAGATCGTCAGGGGAGGTACGAGCAGTACTTC.

There are many counts of this clonotype. The V call is TRBV6-5, the J call TRBJ2-7; no clear D. This CDR3 region has 12 residues. Germline CDR1 reads MNHEY; CDR2 reads SVGAGI. The ends were cut back, 4 bases at V and 3 bases at J, with 7 bases in the middle. This CDR3 is CASSSWGYEQYF. Here the CDR3 DNA reads TGTGCCAGCAGTTCTTGGGGCTACGAGCAGTACTTC.

This clonotype was observed many times. The chain joins TRBV6-1 to TRBJ2-7, with D uncertain. CDR1 is MNHNS and CDR2 is SASEGT in the germline V gene. The CDR3 contains 15 residues. Trimming took off 0 bases at V and 1 base at J, with 10 bases between the two ends. The CDR3 reads CASSEARRISYEQYF. As DNA, the CDR3 is TGTGCCAGCAGTGAAGCGCGCAGGATTTCCTACGAGCAGTACTTC.

This clonotype came up many times. The chain recombines TRBV7-9 with TRBJ2-5; TRBD2 is a possible D gene (6 bases). This CDR3 spans 15 amino acids. The V end was cut by 5 bases, the J end by 2 bases, with 15 bases between. Germline values: CDR1 SEHNR, CDR2 FQNEAQ (reference sequence). The CDR3 DNA sequence: TGTGCCAGCAGCCCTTTTGTGGGGGGACAAGAGACCCAGTACTTC. This codes for CASSPFVGGQETQYF.

For this clonotype: This likely came from a read error, as a far larger clone is one base away. The V call is TRBV12-3 or TRBV12-4, the J call TRBJ2-1; the D gene is possibly TRBD1 (6 bases). The J call may be mistaken, given a closer DNA end match to TRBJ2-3. The CDR3 runs 13 residues. The CDR3, as DNA: TGTGCCAGCAGCCAAAGACAGGTAGATACGCAGTATTTT. Amino acid sequence: CASSQRQVDTQYF.

This clonotype was picked up many times. This sequence joins TRBV18 and TRBJ1-1; no definite D call. V dropped 3 bases and J dropped 3 bases, with 14 bases sitting between them. The CDR3 is 15 amino acids. Germline V CDR1 and CDR2: KGHSH, LQKENI. The CDR3, as DNA: TGTGCCAGCTCACCCCTGGAGGGCGTTTACACTGAAGCTTTCTTT. This codes for CASSPLEGVYTEAFF.